This paragraph reports one T cell receptor (beta chain). The antigen remains unidentified. One end of the junction varies from germline; a read error may be responsible. In germline, CDR1 is LGHNA, CDR2 YSLEER. This CDR3 has 15 amino acids. The data derive from a study of CD8 T cells in Susac syndrome. Random-hexamer reverse transcription was applied to 0.5 to 1 ug RNA. The method of amplification for TCR beta CDR3 was immunoSEQ multiplex PCR, covering 54 Vbeta and 13 Jbeta. In TCRdb, the immunoSEQ multiplex PCR reads were re-called with MiXCR into one record per CDR3 protein. The repertoire holds 300,000 to 350,000 distinct CDR3 sequences, with about 91% as singletons. General observations from the study: The study conceded that its TCR sequencing and HLA analysis involved relatively few individuals.

Sequencing of TCR beta was undertaken in CD8+ and CD4+ T cells derived from blood. The rearrangement uses TRBV4-3 and TRBJ1-2; tentatively, D is TRBD1 (5 bases). The sample was CD4+ T cells from PBMCs. This clonotype was sampled from a human donor with multiple sclerosis. The CDR3 protein is CTSSQGDERSYGYTF. For the CDR3, the DNA is TGCACCAGCAGCCAAGGGGACGAGAGAAGCTATGGCTACACCTTC.